These 9 T cell receptor beta chains originate from one sample sequenced in a study of blood T cells in healthy people across ages. It was with a sample-barcoded 5' primer and a J-beta primer mix that a second PCR of roughly 7 to 12 cycles was run. TCRdb fed the 5' RACE reads into MiXCR, producing one record per CDR3 protein. The repertoire holds approximately 1.5 million distinct CDR3 sequences, with roughly 43% as singletons. Sequencing was done on a sample of blood. Receptor source: a woman between 18 and 29 years old in good health.

This chain links TRBV27 with TRBJ2-1; 15 bases are shared with TRBD2. CDR1 and CDR2 from the germline V gene are MNHEY and SMNVEV (reference sequence). CDR3 length: 20 residues. The junction had 12 bases not matched to a gene; V was cut back by 3 bases and J by 3 bases. CDR3 DNA sequence: TGTGCCAGCAGTTTCGAAGCCCTGGGACTAGCGGGAGGACTCTACAATGAGCAGTTCTTC. Translated: CASSFEALGLAGGLYNEQFF.

The chain is built from TRBV29-1 and TRBJ2-7; 9 bases fit TRBD1. Germline CDR1 and CDR2: SQVTM and ANQGSEA. This CDR3 is 14 amino acids long. CDR3: CGARDRASYNEQYF. CDR3 nucleotide sequence: TGCGGCGCGAGGGACAGGGCCTCCTACAATGAGCAGTACTTC.

This chain links TRBV20-1 with TRBJ1-1; 8 bases align to TRBD1. The CDR3 is made up of 14 amino acids. V was pared by 5 bases and J by 5 bases, with 10 bases of the junction left unmatched. Germline V gene lookup returns CDR1 DFQATT and CDR2 SNEGSKA (reference sequence). CDR3: CSACRTGMGTEAFF. The CDR3 nucleotides are TGCAGTGCTTGCCGGACAGGGATGGGGACTGAAGCTTTCTTT.

The chain combines TRBV7-6 with TRBJ1-2, with D possibly being TRBD1 (5 bases). The ends were cut back, 1 base at V and 4 bases at J, with 13 bases in the middle. This CDR3 contains 15 residues. Germline CDR1 reads SGHVS; CDR2 reads FNYEAQ. CDR3 residues: CASSLVRARSYGYTF. DNA of the CDR3: TGTGCCAGCAGCTTAGTCAGGGCGAGATCCTATGGCTACACCTTC.

The chain couples TRBV3-1 to TRBJ1-1, with a possible D match to TRBD1 (5 bases). V shed 1 base and J shed 1 base, with 13 bases lying between them. Germline V gene data show CDR1 as LGHDT and CDR2 as YNNKEL (reference sequence). This CDR3 is built from 16 residues. CDR3 sequence: CASSQGPGRANTEAFF. CDR3 sequence (DNA): TGTGCCAGCAGCCAAGGTCCGGGCAGGGCGAACACTGAAGCTTTCTTT.

The chain recombines TRBV20-1 with TRBJ1-1; tentative D call: TRBD1 (5 bases). The CDR3 is 10 amino acids. The germline CDR1 and CDR2 sequences are DFQATT and SNEGSKA (reference sequence). Written as DNA, the CDR3 is TGCAGGCTAGGGGACACTGAAGCTTTCTTT. Translation gives CRLGDTEAFF.

This clonotype has only a few counts. This sequence joins TRBV28 and TRBJ2-1; 11 bases are shared with TRBD1. Per germline, CDR1 MDHEN and CDR2 SYDVKM. This CDR3 comprises 16 residues. Trimming removed 5 bases from V and 2 bases from J; junction bases left unmatched: 5. CDR3 in amino acids: CASSVGQGAPYNEQFF. The CDR3, as DNA: TGTGCCAGCAGTGTTGGACAGGGGGCCCCCTACAATGAGCAGTTCTTC.

The chain combines TRBV6-1 with TRBJ2-7; TRBD2 matches 11 bases. CDR1 and CDR2 (germline): MNHNS, SASEGT. Trimming removed 6 bases from V and 2 bases from J; junction bases left unmatched: 12. CDR3 size: 17 residues. CDR3 residues: CASSVTGLAATPYEQYF. CDR3 nucleotide sequence: TGTGCCAGCAGCGTAACGGGACTAGCGGCTACCCCCTACGAGCAGTACTTC.

V gene TRBV6-1 combines with J gene TRBJ1-6; the D is unclear. The ends were cut back, 2 bases at V and 8 bases at J, with 16 bases in the middle. Germline-derived CDR1 and CDR2 are MNHNS and SASEGT. This CDR3 is 16 amino acids long. The CDR3: CASSELASYTHSPLHF. The CDR3 coding sequence is TGTGCCAGCAGTGAACTAGCGTCTTATACTCATTCACCCCTCCACTTT.